This T cell receptor beta chain was documented in a study of radiotherapy plus CTLA-4 blockade in lung cancer listed by TCRdb under 2018. For the study in its entirety: Objective responses occurred in approximately 19% of enrolled patients, and less than 35% achieved disease control. The paper's findings and limits, for the study overall: Increased serum interferon-beta after radiation, together with early dynamic changes in blood T cell clones, were reported to be the strongest predictors of response. After treatment with radiotherapy and ipilimumab, TCR clones that came from tumors expanded in the peripheral blood.

Deletion took 1 base off V and 5 bases off J, with a span of 17 bases between the germline ends. The CDR3, cysteine through phenylalanine, is 16 amino acids long. Only the CDR3 DNA stays, 48 bases, in frame from base 1. From the germline V gene (reference sequence), CDR1 is LNHDA and CDR2 is SQIVND. With regard to this clone: The antigen it binds to is not known. Base qualities were left out, and no much larger clone turns up one base away.

The study tested focal radiation therapy combined with CTLA-4 blockade (ipilimumab) in patients with chemo-refractory metastatic non-small-cell lung cancer. The receptor library was made with the immunoSEQ multiplex PCR assay. TCRdb re-hosts the immuneACCESS table, in-frame sequences only. Its copies lack some clones; in the studies checked, an unresolved V gene accounts for under half of them, and the cause for the rest is not known. The table for this sample lists more than 40,000 clones; around nine tenths of them were counted only once. The top ten hold 7.8% of the sample. The clonotype comes from a human donor with non-small cell lung cancer whose response to radiotherapy plus ipilimumab could not be evaluated. The sequence links TRBV19 to TRBJ2-5, with TRBD2 tentatively as D gene (5 bases match). Sequenced material: peripheral blood, taken from a patient treated with radiotherapy plus ipilimumab. The DNA sequence reads TGTGCCAGTAGTATAGGATCCGAAGGCAGAGGGGAGACCCAGTACTTC. Translation gives CASSIGSEGRGETQYF.